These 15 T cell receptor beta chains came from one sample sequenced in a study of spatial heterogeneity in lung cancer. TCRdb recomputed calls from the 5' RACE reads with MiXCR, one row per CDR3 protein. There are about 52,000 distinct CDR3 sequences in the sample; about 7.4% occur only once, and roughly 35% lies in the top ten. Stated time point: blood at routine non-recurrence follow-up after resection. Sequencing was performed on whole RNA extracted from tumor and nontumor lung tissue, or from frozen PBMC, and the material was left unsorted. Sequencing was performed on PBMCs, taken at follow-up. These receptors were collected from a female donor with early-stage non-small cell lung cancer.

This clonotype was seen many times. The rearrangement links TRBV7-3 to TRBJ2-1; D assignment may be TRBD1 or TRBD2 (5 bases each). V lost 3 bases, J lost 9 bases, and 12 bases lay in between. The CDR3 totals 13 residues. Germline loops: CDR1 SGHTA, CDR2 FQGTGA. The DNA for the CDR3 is TGTGCCAGCAGCTTTCTGGGGACCGCTGAGCAGTTCTTC. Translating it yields CASSFLGTAEQFF.

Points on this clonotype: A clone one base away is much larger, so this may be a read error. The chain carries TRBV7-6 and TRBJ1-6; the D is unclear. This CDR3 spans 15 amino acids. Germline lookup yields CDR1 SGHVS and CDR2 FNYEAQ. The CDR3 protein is CASSSGGFSNAPLHF. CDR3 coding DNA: TGTGCCAGCAGCTCCGGAGGTTTTTCTAATGCACCCCTCCACTTT.

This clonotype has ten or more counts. For the CDR3, the DNA is TGTGCCAGCAGTTCGGCCTCGGTCCGGGAGCAGTACTTC. Translation gives CASSSASVREQYF. The rearrangement links TRBV6-6 to TRBJ2-7; unclear D gene. The V gene lost 4 bases and the J gene lost 7 bases, with 14 bases spanning the gap. This CDR3 spans 13 amino acids. The germline V gene encodes CDR1 MNHNY and CDR2 SVGAGI (reference sequence).

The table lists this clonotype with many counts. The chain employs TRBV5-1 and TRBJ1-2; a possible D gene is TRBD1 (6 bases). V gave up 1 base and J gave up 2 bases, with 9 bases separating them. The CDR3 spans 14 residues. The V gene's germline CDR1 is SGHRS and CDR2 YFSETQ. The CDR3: CASSLTGTNYGYTF. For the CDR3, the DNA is TGCGCCAGCAGCTTGACGGGGACAAACTATGGCTACACCTTC.

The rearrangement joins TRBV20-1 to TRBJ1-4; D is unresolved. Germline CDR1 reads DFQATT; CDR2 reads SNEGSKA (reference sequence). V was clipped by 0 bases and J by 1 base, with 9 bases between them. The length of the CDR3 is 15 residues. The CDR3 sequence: CSARDQRVTNEKLFF. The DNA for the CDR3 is TGCAGTGCTAGAGATCAAAGAGTAACTAATGAAAAACTGTTTTTT.

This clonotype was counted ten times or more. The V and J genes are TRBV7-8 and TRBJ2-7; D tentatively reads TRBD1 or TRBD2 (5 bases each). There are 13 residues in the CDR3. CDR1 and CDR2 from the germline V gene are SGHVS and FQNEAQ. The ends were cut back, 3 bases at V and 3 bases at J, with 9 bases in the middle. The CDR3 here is CASSLGPNYEQYF. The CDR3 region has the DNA TGTGCCAGCAGCTTGGGACCTAACTACGAGCAGTACTTC.

The CDR3 here is CSARGLLTSYEQYF. In DNA form, the CDR3 reads TGCAGTGCTAGAGGTTTACTAACTAGCTACGAGCAGTACTTC. V is TRBV20-1 and J is TRBJ2-7; a possible D gene is TRBD2 (5 bases). Germline lookup yields CDR1 DFQATT and CDR2 SNEGSKA (reference sequence). This CDR3 has 14 amino acids. The germline V and J ends were trimmed by 1 base and 3 bases, with 13 bases remaining between them.

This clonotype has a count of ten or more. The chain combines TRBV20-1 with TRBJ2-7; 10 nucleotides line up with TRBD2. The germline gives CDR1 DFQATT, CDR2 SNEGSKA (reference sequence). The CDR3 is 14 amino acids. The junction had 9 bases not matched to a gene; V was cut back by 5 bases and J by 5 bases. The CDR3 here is CSAALSGGIHEQYF. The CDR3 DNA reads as TGCAGTGCTGCTCTTAGCGGGGGGATCCACGAGCAGTACTTC.

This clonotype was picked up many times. CDR3 in DNA: TGCGCCAGCAGCCGCCCCCCGGGACAGGGGGAGCGTGGGGCCAACGTCCTGACTTTC. Encoded protein: CASSRPPGQGERGANVLTF. The chain employs TRBV4-3 and TRBJ2-6; TRBD1 agrees at 11 bases. Losses at the gene ends were 4 bases for V and 3 bases for J; bases not matched to a gene: 11. Germline V gene lookup returns CDR1 LGHNA and CDR2 YSLEER. The CDR3 is 19 amino acids.

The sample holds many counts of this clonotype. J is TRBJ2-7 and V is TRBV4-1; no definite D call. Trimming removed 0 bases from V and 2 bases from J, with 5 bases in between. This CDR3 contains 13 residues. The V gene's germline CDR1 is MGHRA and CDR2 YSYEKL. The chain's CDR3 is CASSQDLPYEQYF. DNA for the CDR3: TGCGCCAGCAGCCAAGATCTCCCCTACGAGCAGTACTTC.

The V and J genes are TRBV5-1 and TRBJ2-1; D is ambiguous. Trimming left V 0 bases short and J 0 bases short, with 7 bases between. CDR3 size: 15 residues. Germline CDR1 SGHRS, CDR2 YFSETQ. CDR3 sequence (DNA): TGCGCCAGCAGCTTGGGTCAGAGCTCCTACAATGAGCAGTTCTTC. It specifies CASSLGQSSYNEQFF.

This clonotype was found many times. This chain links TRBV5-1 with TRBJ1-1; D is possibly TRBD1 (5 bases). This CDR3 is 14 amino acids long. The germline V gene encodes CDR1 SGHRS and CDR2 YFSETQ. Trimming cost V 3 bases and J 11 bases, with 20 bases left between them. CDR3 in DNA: TGCGCCAGCAGCTCCAAAGCAACCGGGACGGAGGCTTTCTTT. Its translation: CASSSKATGTEAFF.

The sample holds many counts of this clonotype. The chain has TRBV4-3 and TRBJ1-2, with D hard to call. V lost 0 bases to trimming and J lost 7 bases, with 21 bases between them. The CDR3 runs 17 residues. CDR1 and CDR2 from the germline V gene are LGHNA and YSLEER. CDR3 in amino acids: CASSQDVRAGFSGGYTF. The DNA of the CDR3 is TGCGCCAGCAGCCAAGACGTAAGGGCTGGCTTTTCTGGTGGCTACACCTTC.

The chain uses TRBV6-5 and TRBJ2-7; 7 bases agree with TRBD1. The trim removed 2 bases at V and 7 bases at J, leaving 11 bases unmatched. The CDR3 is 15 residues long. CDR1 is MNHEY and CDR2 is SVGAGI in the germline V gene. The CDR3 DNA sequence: TGTGCCAGCAGTTACGGGGGCGGACAGGTGAATGAGCAGTACTTC. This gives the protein CASSYGGGQVNEQYF.

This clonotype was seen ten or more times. CDR3 loop: CATDIAGGGTGELFF. The DNA of the CDR3 is TGCGCCACCGATATAGCGGGGGGGGGCACCGGGGAGCTGTTTTTT. The gene calls are TRBV10-2 and TRBJ2-2; TRBD2 matches at 11 bases. Trimming removed 10 bases from V and 4 bases from J; junction bases left unmatched: 8. Germline V gene sequence: CDR1 WSHSY, CDR2 SAAADI. This CDR3 contains 15 residues.